The entry below gives a single TCR beta chain sequence along with its context. It may be a read error: a sequence one base away is much more abundant. V was shortened by 5 bases and J by 1 base, with 11 bases between the two germline ends. Germline values: CDR1 SGHTA, CDR2 FQGTGA. This CDR3 spans 14 amino acids. Constant-region reverse primers amplified full-length variable regions, followed by semi-nested Nested Universal Primer A PCR. TCRdb recomputed calls from the 5' RACE reads with MiXCR, one row per CDR3 protein. The repertoire holds 30,000 to 35,000 distinct CDR3 sequences, with more than 20% as singletons. Cells sorted as Tregs were CD4+, CD25+ and CD127-/low.

This TCR was sampled from a female donor with breast cancer. The sequenced sample consisted of tumor-infiltrating Tregs sorted from the breast tumor. This chain connects TRBV7-3 to TRBJ1-1; D remains ambiguous. The CDR3 bases are TGTGCCAGCAGCCCGATTGTGGGGAACACTGAAGCTTTCTTT. The encoded protein is CASSPIVGNTEAFF.